This TCR beta chain was obtained from a study of T cell clonality in common variable immunodeficiency. Study outcomes and limitations: Repertoire-complication correlations in CVID were limited by patient heterogeneity.

This clone has only a few counts. Its antigen is unidentified. The read falls 3 residues short of the CDR3 end, and the missing part is taken from the germline J gene. The germline gives CDR1 LNHDA, CDR2 SQIVND (reference sequence). The CDR3 contains 14 residues. CVID and control samples used equivalent genomic DNA input. TCRdb's copy holds only in-frame clones and misses some; the assay was immunoSEQ multiplex PCR. The sample includes more than 45,000 clones, none of them occurring once. This sequence was found in a person aged 18-69 years in good health. Input material: peripheral blood mononuclear cells. The chain couples TRBV19 to TRBJ2-2; D is possibly TRBD1 (5 bases). CDR3 DNA, as far as it was read: TGTGCCAGTAGTTCTCAGGGCTTCAATTCACCG. Encoded protein: CASSSQGFNSP. The full CDR3 protein reads CASSSQGFNSPLFF.